The 20 T cell receptor beta chains given below trace back to one sample, sequenced in a study of T-cell memory formation after mild COVID-19. TCRdb redid the calling of the 5' RACE reads with MiXCR, one entry per CDR3 protein. The table has hundreds of thousands of distinct CDR3 sequences, approximately 27% seen once. Input material: PBMCs or a T cell subset sorted from them (not recorded which). The receptors originated from an adult woman who had mild COVID-19 (a few samples of this study predate the infection). Cell type and time point are not known.

The chain employs TRBV15 and TRBJ1-6; D ambiguous. Trimming left V 0 bases short and J 8 bases short, with 8 bases between. CDR1 is LNHNV and CDR2 is YYDKDF in the germline V gene (reference sequence). The CDR3 covers 14 residues. CDR3 in amino acids: CATSRDWGHSPLHF. In DNA, the CDR3 is TGTGCCACCAGCAGAGACTGGGGTCATTCACCCCTCCACTTT. Supplemented by reference TRBV15 and TRBJ1-6, the full variable domain reads DAMVIQNPRYQVTQFGKPVTLSCSQTLNHNVMYWYQQKSSQAPKLLFHYYDKDFNNEADTPDNFQSRRPNTSFCFLDIRSPGLGDTAMYLCATSRDWGHSPLHFGNGTRLTVT.

This clonotype has just a few counts. This chain links TRBV5-1 with TRBJ2-3; 8 bases map to TRBD2. The trim removed 8 bases at V and 3 bases at J, leaving 14 bases unmatched. Germline CDR1 reads SGHRS; CDR2 reads YFSETQ. This CDR3 has 16 amino acids. The DNA for the CDR3 is TGCGCCAGTCGTTATATAAGCGGGAGAATGACAGATACGCAGTATTTT. It yields the protein CASRYISGRMTDTQYF. Based on the CDR3 plus reference TRBV5-1 and TRBJ2-3, the full variable domain is KAGVTQTPRYLIKTRGQQVTLSCSPISGHRSVSWYQQTPGQGLQFLFEYFSETQRNKGNFPGRFSGRQFSNSRSEMNVSTLELGDSALYLCASRYISGRMTDTQYFGPGTRLTVL.

This clonotype was counted only a few times. V is TRBV19 and J is TRBJ1-3; D gene uncertain. Trimming shortened V by 3 bases and J by 0 bases, and 9 bases separated the two germline ends. The germline V gene has CDR1 LNHDA and CDR2 SQIVND (reference sequence). The CDR3 has 15 residues. The CDR3, as DNA: TGTGCCAGTAGTATCGACGAGTTCTCTGGAAACACCATATATTTT. Protein sequence: CASSIDEFSGNTIYF.

A few counts support this clonotype. The J gene is TRBJ2-3, the V gene TRBV10-3; possible D gene TRBD2, 5 bases. V lost 7 bases to trimming and J lost 3 bases, with 5 bases between them. The germline V gene encodes CDR1 ENHRY and CDR2 SYGVKD. The CDR3 is 11 residues long. CDR3 in amino acids: CAITGTDTQYF. In DNA, the CDR3 is TGTGCCATCACGGGGACAGATACGCAGTATTTT.

This chain joins TRBV20-1 and TRBJ2-3; 7 bases align to TRBD2. CDR3 length equals 14 residues. The germline V gene has CDR1 DFQATT and CDR2 SNEGSKA (reference sequence). Trimming removed 3 bases from V and 6 bases from J; junction bases left unmatched: 9. CDR3 nucleotides: TGCAGTGCTAGGGGGGGAGGGAACCCCGATACGCAGTATTTT. Amino acids: CSARGGGNPDTQYF.

This clonotype was seen a single time. The chain uses TRBV9 and TRBJ2-5; 7 positions agree with TRBD1. The CDR3 has 15 residues. Germline trimming cut 4 bases from V and 2 bases from J; bases unmatched to any gene: 8. Germline values: CDR1 SGDLS, CDR2 YYNGEE. The CDR3 here is CASSPKDRAQETQYF. CDR3 sequence (DNA): TGTGCCAGCAGCCCAAAAGACAGGGCGCAAGAGACCCAGTACTTC.

The chain recombines TRBV7-2 with TRBJ2-4; maybe TRBD2 (7 bases). The CDR3 contains 15 residues. V was shortened by 3 bases and J by 10 bases, with 19 bases between the two germline ends. Germline-derived CDR1 and CDR2 are SGHTA and FQGNSA. The CDR3 bases are TGTGCCAGCAGCTTTCGGACAGCGAGGGGGGGAATTCAGTACTTC. Amino acids: CASSFRTARGGIQYF.

The chain is built from TRBV24-1 and TRBJ1-5, with D possibly being TRBD1 (5 bases). Trimming shortened V by 3 bases and J by 7 bases, and 12 bases separated the two germline ends. This CDR3 region has 14 residues. Germline CDR1 is KGHDR and CDR2 is SFDVKD. The CDR3 DNA follows: TGTGCCACCAGTGATCCGGGGGGGGTCCAGCCCCAGCATTTT. This gives the protein CATSDPGGVQPQHF.

The CDR3 here is CASSPPWGATSNTEAFF. For the CDR3, the DNA is TGTGCCAGCAGCCCACCATGGGGGGCTACATCGAACACTGAAGCTTTCTTT. V usage is TRBV7-8 and J usage is TRBJ1-1, with D possibly being TRBD1 (6 bases). Germline loops: CDR1 SGHVS, CDR2 FQNEAQ. V lost 5 bases and J lost 1, with 20 bases in between. The CDR3 extends over 17 amino acids. The full variable domain, with the rest looked up from reference TRBV7-8 and TRBJ1-1, is GAGVSQSPRYKVAKRGQDVALRCDPISGHVSLFWYQQALGQGPEFLTYFQNEAQLDKSGLPSDRFFAERPEGSVSTLKIQRTQQEDSAVYLCASSPPWGATSNTEAFFGQGTRLTVV.

The V gene is TRBV12-3 or TRBV12-4, the J gene TRBJ2-1, with TRBD1 as a possible D gene (5 bases). This CDR3 is built from 15 residues. Trimming removed 5 bases at V and 0 bases at J, with 11 bases between. The CDR3 sequence: CASSGRASSYNEQFF. DNA of the CDR3: TGTGCCAGCAGTGGCAGGGCCAGCTCCTACAATGAGCAGTTCTTC.

This rearrangement joins TRBV15 to TRBJ1-2, with a tentative D call TRBD1 (6 bases). There are 19 residues in the CDR3. Trimming removed 0 bases from V and 0 bases from J, with 20 bases in between. CDR1 and CDR2 (germline): LNHNV, YYDKDF (reference sequence). As DNA, the CDR3 is TGTGCCACCAGCAGAGATGGCCGGGGGGCGGGCGGAACTAACTATGGCTACACCTTC. Its translation is CATSRDGRGAGGTNYGYTF.

This chain links TRBV4-1 with TRBJ2-1, with TRBD2 matching 9 bases. CDR3 length equals 15 residues. Trimming removed 0 bases from V and 5 bases from J; junction bases left unmatched: 2. The germline gives CDR1 MGHRA, CDR2 YSYEKL. The CDR3 spells CASSQEAGGHNEQFF. CDR3 bases: TGCGCCAGCAGCCAAGAAGCGGGGGGTCACAATGAGCAGTTCTTC.

J is TRBJ2-5 and V is TRBV7-2; TRBD2 matches at 12 bases. Unmatched junction bases numbered 9, after V lost 5 bases and J lost 5 bases. CDR3 length: 16 residues. Germline CDR1 is SGHTA and CDR2 is FQGNSA. CDR3 sequence reads: CASSPRRLAGVETQYF. The CDR3 DNA follows: TGTGCCAGCAGCCCTCGTCGACTAGCGGGAGTTGAGACCCAGTACTTC.

The chain combines TRBV20-1 with TRBJ2-5; 7 nucleotides align to TRBD1. With V trimmed by 6 bases and J by 2 bases, 9 bases remained unmatched. CDR1 and CDR2 (germline): DFQATT, SNEGSKA (reference sequence). The CDR3 length is 14 residues. The CDR3 spells CSAEGAKRQETQYF. The CDR3, as DNA: TGCAGTGCCGAGGGGGCCAAACGGCAAGAGACCCAGTACTTC.

The genes are TRBV4-3 and TRBJ1-5; D might be TRBD1 (5 bases). V was clipped by 0 bases and J by 4 bases, with 10 bases between them. The CDR3 is 15 amino acids. Germline CDR1 and CDR2: LGHNA and YSLEER. CDR3 loop: CASSQDRDGNQPQHF. Here the CDR3 DNA reads TGCGCCAGCAGCCAAGATCGGGACGGGAATCAGCCCCAGCATTTT.

The gene calls are TRBV12-3 or TRBV12-4 and TRBJ2-2; weak D call: TRBD2 (6 bases). This CDR3 region has 14 residues. V lost 5 bases and J lost 3, with 10 bases in between. CDR3 in amino acids: CASSVGTDTGELFF. The CDR3 DNA follows: TGTGCCAGCAGTGTGGGGACTGACACCGGGGAGCTGTTTTTT.

The chain recombines TRBV6-5 with TRBJ1-2, with D tentatively TRBD1 (6 bases). V shed 8 bases and J shed 2 bases, with 24 bases lying between them. Germline assignment: CDR1 MNHEY and CDR2 SVGAGI. The CDR3 consists of 17 residues. CDR3 in amino acids: CASRAGLRRGFNYGYTF. The CDR3 region has the DNA TGTGCCAGCCGGGCGGGTCTTCGGAGGGGGTTCAACTATGGCTACACCTTC.

The chain couples TRBV9 to TRBJ1-1; D not certain. This CDR3 is 13 amino acids long. Germline values: CDR1 SGDLS, CDR2 YYNGEE. Trimming removed 0 bases from V and 1 base from J, with 4 bases in between. CDR3 sequence: CASSVVANTEAFF. As DNA, the CDR3 is TGTGCCAGCAGCGTAGTGGCGAACACTGAAGCTTTCTTT.

V gene TRBV5-1 combines with J gene TRBJ2-2; 8 bases fit TRBD1. Germline CDR1 reads SGHRS; CDR2 reads YFSETQ. The CDR3 is 14 amino acids. After removal of 7 bases from V and 4 bases from J, the junction contained 6 bases not matched to a gene. The CDR3 DNA reads TGCGCCAGCGAAGCCGGGACAGGCACCGGGGAGCTGTTTTTT. As protein: CASEAGTGTGELFF.

The chain has TRBV7-9 and TRBJ2-1; D remains ambiguous. CDR1 and CDR2 (germline): SEHNR, FQNEAQ (reference sequence). The CDR3 sequence is 17 residues long. The V and J ends lost 4 bases and 0 bases respectively, with 16 bases between them. The CDR3, as DNA: TGTGCCAGCAGCTCCCGAGGAGTGGGTCTCTCCTACAATGAGCAGTTCTTC. Protein: CASSSRGVGLSYNEQFF.